The rows below give T cell receptor beta chains drawn from one sample of a study of Graves' ophthalmopathy and Graves' hyperthyroidism. TCRdb reanalysed the multiplex PCR reads using MiXCR and keeps one entry per CDR3 protein. Among 600,000 to 950,000 distinct CDR3 sequences, 35% to 50% were seen once, and the ten largest hold roughly 46%. Source material: peripheral blood. The receptors were sampled from an adult man with Graves' ophthalmopathy. Both conserved end residues are part of each CDR3. The D gene is left open where the match is weak. For some rows the clone size is stated as once, few or many, or as a class when expanded; others skip it.

NA	TRBD1	TRBV29-1	TRBJ1-2	CSVRELGQGIYGYTF	TGCAGCGTTCGTGAGTTGGGACAGGGGATCTATGGCTACACCTTC
NA	NA	TRBV9	TRBJ1-1	CASSAPAQGPGTEAFF	TGTGCCAGCAGTGCACCAGCACAGGGACCGGGCACTGAAGCTTTCTTT
few	NA	TRBV19	TRBJ1-1	CAWSGRNTEAFF	TGTGCCTGGAGTGGTAGGAACACTGAAGCTTTCTTT
many	TRBD1	TRBV7-3	TRBJ2-5	CASSTGQGETQYF	TGTGCCAGCAGCACGGGACAGGGAGAGACCCAGTACTTC
NA	NA	TRBV6-6	TRBJ1-2	CASAQRGRGEVYGYTF	TGTGCCAGCGCACAGCGGGGGAGGGGAGAGGTCTATGGCTACACCTTC
few	NA	TRBV6-6	TRBJ1-4	CASSYPGQLPNEKLFF	TGTGCCAGCAGTTACCCAGGACAGTTGCCTAATGAAAAACTGTTTTTT
few	TRBD2	TRBV11-3	TRBJ2-2	CASSVSGGAVPGELFF	TGTGCCAGCAGCGTCAGCGGGGGGGCCGTGCCCGGGGAGCTGTTTTTT
few	TRBD1	TRBV11-1	TRBJ1-1	CASSLLARGYTEAFF	TGTGCCAGCAGCTTATTGGCCAGGGGGTACACTGAAGCTTTCTTT
few	NA	TRBV11-2	TRBJ1-2	CASSLILNYGYTF	TGTGCCAGCAGCCTCATATTGAACTATGGCTACACCTTC
few	NA	TRBV20-1	TRBJ2-5	CSARDGGTPTQETQYF	TGCAGTGCTAGAGATGGCGGGACTCCTACACAAGAGACCCAGTACTTC
NA	NA	TRBV9	TRBJ1-6	CASSPVRGENSPLHF	TGTGCCAGCAGCCCAGTCAGGGGAGAGAATTCACCCCTCCACTTT
many	NA	TRBV9	TRBJ1-2	CASSVNYGYTF	TGTGCCAGCAGCGTCAACTATGGCTACACCTTC
few	NA	TRBV10-3	TRBJ2-7	CASSLQTRLPVEQYF	TGTGCCAGCAGTTTACAGACAAGGCTCCCAGTGGAGCAGTACTTC
many	NA	TRBV5-4	TRBJ1-1	CASSGTATEAFF	TGTGCCAGCAGCGGAACAGCCACTGAAGCTTTCTTT
NA	TRBD1	TRBV2	TRBJ1-2	CASSRSGQAYYGYTF	TGTGCCAGCAGTAGATCGGGACAGGCCTACTATGGCTACACCTTC
many	TRBD2	TRBV25-1	TRBJ2-5	CASSELLAVTGAQYF	TGTGCCAGCAGTGAATTGCTAGCGGTTACTGGGGCCCAGTACTTC
NA	NA	TRBV24-1	TRBJ1-5	CASTHGNQPQHF	TGTGCCAGCACGCATGGCAATCAGCCCCAGCATTTT
many	NA	TRBV2	TRBJ1-1	CASSVGGLGTEAFF	TGTGCCAGCAGTGTAGGGGGGTTAGGCACTGAAGCTTTCTTT
NA	NA	TRBV24-1	TRBJ2-3	CATSDFQGSDTQYF	TGTGCCACCAGTGATTTCCAGGGCTCAGATACGCAGTATTTT
few	TRBD1	TRBV12-3/TRBV12-4	TRBJ1-1	CASSPSTGGSRGAFF	TGTGCCAGCAGTCCTTCGACAGGGGGCTCCCGGGGTGCTTTCTTT
few	NA	TRBV7-9	TRBJ1-2	CASSSTDYYGYTF	TGTGCCAGCAGCTCGACAGATTACTATGGCTACACCTTC
many	NA	TRBV19	TRBJ1-1	CASSVTGQQEAFF	TGTGCCAGTAGCGTCACAGGACAACAAGAAGCTTTCTTT
few	TRBD1	TRBV7-9	TRBJ1-2	CASSLITGGVDYGYTF	TGTGCCAGCAGCTTAATTACAGGGGGCGTTGACTATGGCTACACCTTC
few	NA	TRBV19	TRBJ2-2	CASSIRGGELFF	TGTGCCAGTAGTATACGGGGCGGGGAGCTGTTTTTT
many	NA	TRBV15	TRBJ1-1	CATSSYRTNTEAFF	TGTGCCACCAGCAGTTACAGGACAAACACTGAAGCTTTCTTT
NA	TRBD1	TRBV10-3	TRBJ1-1	CAISESGQGAEAFF	TGTGCCATCAGTGAGTCGGGGCAGGGGGCTGAAGCTTTCTTT
many	NA	TRBV24-1	TRBJ1-1	CATSDRADTAFF	TGTGCCACCAGTGACCGAGCGGACACAGCTTTCTTT
NA	NA	TRBV10-3	TRBJ1-6	CAISANSSIAGDSPLHF	TGTGCCATCAGTGCTAACAGCAGTATTGCAGGGGATTCACCCCTCCACTTT
NA	TRBD2	TRBV7-6	TRBJ2-7	CTSRGSGSYEQYF	TGTACCAGCAGGGGAAGCGGGAGCTACGAGCAGTACTTC
few	NA	TRBV2	TRBJ2-5	CASRANTGGQETQYF	TGTGCCAGCAGGGCGAATACCGGGGGACAAGAGACCCAGTACTTC
many	NA	TRBV7-9	TRBJ1-6	CASSSHSNSPLHF	TGTGCCAGCAGCTCACATTCCAATTCACCCCTCCACTTT
many	NA	TRBV7-9	TRBJ1-1	CASSHTEAFF	TGTGCCAGCAGCCACACTGAAGCTTTCTTT
NA	TRBD2	TRBV10-2	TRBJ2-6	CASSQGLAGGRPYSGANVLTF	TGCGCCAGCAGCCAAGGACTAGCGGGAGGGCGCCCCTACTCTGGGGCCAACGTCCTGACTTTC
NA	NA	TRBV2	TRBJ2-5	CASRAGQFQETQYF	TGTGCCAGCAGGGCTGGGCAGTTCCAAGAGACCCAGTACTTC
many	NA	TRBV20-1	TRBJ1-4	CSPYRQEKLFF	TGCAGTCCTTATCGCCAGGAAAAACTGTTTTTT
NA	TRBD2	TRBV24-1	TRBJ2-3	CATSVAGGADTQYF	TGTGCCACCAGCGTAGCGGGGGGTGCAGATACGCAGTATTTT
NA	TRBD1	TRBV6-6	TRBJ2-6	CASSGTGLLSGANVLTF	TGTGCCAGCAGTGGGACAGGGCTTCTCTCTGGGGCCAACGTCCTGACTTTC
few	TRBD1	TRBV12-3/TRBV12-4	TRBJ2-7	CASSPTGTGLVNEQYF	TGTGCCAGCAGTCCGACCGGGACAGGGCTTGTCAACGAGCAGTACTTC
NA	TRBD1	TRBV12-3/TRBV12-4	TRBJ1-5	CASSRLTGVDQPQHF	TGTGCCAGCAGTCGATTGACAGGGGTAGATCAGCCCCAGCATTTT
few	TRBD2	TRBV6-5	TRBJ2-5	CASSYSVAGGPETQYF	TGTGCCAGCAGTTACTCGGTGGCGGGAGGACCAGAGACCCAGTACTTC
many	TRBD1	TRBV24-1	TRBJ1-5	CASSYSTDRGNQPQHF	TGTGCCAGCAGTTACTCCACGGACAGGGGAAATCAGCCCCAGCATTTT